This is a list of T cell receptor beta chains from one sample in a study of blood T cells in healthy people across ages. MiXCR, run by TCRdb on the 5' RACE reads, gives a single entry per CDR3 protein. The data contain around 1,700,000 distinct CDR3 sequences, 28% of them singletons. Sequences were obtained from blood. The receptor source for this set is a woman in her thirties in good health. Both conserved end residues are part of each CDR3. The order of the fields is clone size, V gene, J gene, D gene, CDR3 protein, CDR3 DNA. A D gene is named only where the DNA matches it firmly. Only some rows state a clone size, as once, few, many or a class for expanded clones.

clone size: many; V gene: TRBV4-3; J gene: TRBJ1-5; D gene: -; CDR3 protein: CASSHDRYSNQPQHF; CDR3 DNA: TGCGCCAGCAGCCACGACAGATATAGCAATCAGCCCCAGCATTTT
clone size: -; V gene: TRBV20-1; J gene: TRBJ2-1; D gene: TRBD2; CDR3 protein: CSARADRGTRSYNEQFF; CDR3 DNA: TGCAGTGCTAGAGCTGACCGTGGGACTAGATCCTACAATGAGCAGTTCTTC
clone size: many; V gene: TRBV29-1; J gene: TRBJ2-7; D gene: TRBD2; CDR3 protein: CSAAAQLAGDPYEQYF; CDR3 DNA: TGCAGCGCCGCCGCCCAACTAGCGGGGGACCCCTACGAGCAGTACTTC
clone size: -; V gene: TRBV5-1; J gene: TRBJ2-7; D gene: TRBD1; CDR3 protein: CAISPDRLNEQYF; CDR3 DNA: TGCGCCATCAGCCCGGACAGGCTGAACGAGCAGTACTTC
clone size: few; V gene: TRBV5-1; J gene: TRBJ2-7; D gene: TRBD2; CDR3 protein: CASSLVTGLAAYEQYF; CDR3 DNA: TGCGCCAGCAGCTTGGTTACGGGACTAGCCGCCTACGAGCAGTACTTC
clone size: -; V gene: TRBV3-1; J gene: TRBJ2-7; D gene: TRBD2; CDR3 protein: CASSQGLAGGRDEQYF; CDR3 DNA: TGTGCCAGCAGCCAAGGGCTAGCGGGGGGGCGGGACGAGCAGTACTTC
clone size: few; V gene: TRBV2; J gene: TRBJ2-5; D gene: TRBD2; CDR3 protein: CASIAGTRKTQYF; CDR3 DNA: TGTGCCAGCATCGCTGGGACTAGAAAGACCCAGTACTTC
clone size: -; V gene: TRBV20-1; J gene: TRBJ2-7; D gene: -; CDR3 protein: CSARGDSTVAYEQYF; CDR3 DNA: TGCAGTGCTAGAGGCGACTCGACAGTAGCCTACGAGCAGTACTTC
clone size: many; V gene: TRBV5-1; J gene: TRBJ2-1; D gene: TRBD2; CDR3 protein: CASSLSAGDDEQFF; CDR3 DNA: TGCGCCAGCAGCTTGTCTGCGGGGGATGATGAGCAGTTCTTC
clone size: few; V gene: TRBV11-2; J gene: TRBJ2-1; D gene: -; CDR3 protein: CASSSRSGLNPLYNEQFF; CDR3 DNA: TGTGCCAGCAGCTCCCGATCGGGCCTTAACCCCCTTTACAATGAGCAGTTCTTC
clone size: few; V gene: TRBV13; J gene: TRBJ2-1; D gene: TRBD1; CDR3 protein: CASSSPGQGWNEQFF; CDR3 DNA: TGTGCCAGCAGCTCACCGGGACAGGGTTGGAATGAGCAGTTCTTC
clone size: many; V gene: TRBV7-2; J gene: TRBJ2-7; D gene: TRBD2; CDR3 protein: CASSKRLAGVYEQYF; CDR3 DNA: TGTGCCAGCAGCAAACGACTAGCGGGTGTCTACGAGCAGTACTTC